This TCR beta chain was sequenced in a study of blood T cell repertoires in COVID-19. Those enrolled, adults aged roughly 18 to 95 years, came from 25 or so US areas. Trimming pared 0 bases from V and 4 bases from J, leaving 9 bases between. CDR1 is SGHRS, CDR2 YFSETQ, per germline. This CDR3 has 14 amino acids. Libraries were prepared by immunoSEQ multiplex PCR; TCRdb keeps only in-frame clonotypes and omits some of them. The sample lists approximately 260,000 clones; about 90% were seen once. The chain is built from TRBV5-1 and TRBJ2-3, with D maybe TRBD2 (6 bases). This TCR was recovered from a woman between 25 and 40 years old with acute COVID-19. The sample consisted of PBMCs or T cells enriched from blood (not recorded which). The CDR3: CASSLAGVADTQYF. DNA for the CDR3: TGCGCCAGCAGCTTGGCGGGGGTAGCAGATACGCAGTATTTT. Full variable domain (rest looked up from reference TRBV5-1 and TRBJ2-3): KAGVTQTPRYLIKTRGQQVTLSCSPISGHRSVSWYQQTPGQGLQFLFEYFSETQRNKGNFPGRFSGRQFSNSRSEMNVSTLELGDSALYLCASSLAGVADTQYFGPGTRLTVL.